The subject of this entry is one T cell receptor beta chain. The sample comes from a study of control samples from healthy donors and cancer patients. Some clones are missing from TCRdb's copy, which holds only in-frame ones; the method was immunoSEQ multiplex PCR. Of 65,000 to 90,000 clones detected, about 94% appear once; the ten largest clones hold about 2.7%. CDR1 and CDR2 from the germline V gene are SGHAT and FQDESV (reference sequence). Deletions cut 2 bases from V and 1 base from J, with 8 bases between. The CDR3 sequence is 14 residues long. The receptor comes from a woman aged 25-40 years in good health. The chain links TRBV11-1 to TRBJ1-2, with a tentative D call TRBD1 (5 bases). The sequenced sample consisted of blood. The chain's CDR3 is CASSLSQGNYGYTF. In nucleotides, the CDR3 is TGTGCCAGCAGCTTATCTCAGGGTAACTATGGCTACACCTTC.